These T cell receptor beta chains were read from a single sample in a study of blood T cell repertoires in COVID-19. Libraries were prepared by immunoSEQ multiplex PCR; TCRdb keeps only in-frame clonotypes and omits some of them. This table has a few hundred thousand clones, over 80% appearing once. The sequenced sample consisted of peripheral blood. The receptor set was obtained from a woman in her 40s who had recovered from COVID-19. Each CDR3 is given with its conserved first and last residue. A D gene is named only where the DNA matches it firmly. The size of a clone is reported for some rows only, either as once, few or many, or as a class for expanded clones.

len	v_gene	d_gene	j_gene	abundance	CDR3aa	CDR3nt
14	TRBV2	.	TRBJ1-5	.	CASGTTGQGQPQHF	TGTGCCAGCGGGACAACGGGGCAAGGTCAGCCCCAGCATTTT
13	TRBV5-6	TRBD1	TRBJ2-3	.	CASSWTGSDTQYF	TGTGCCAGCAGCTGGACAGGGTCAGATACGCAGTATTTT
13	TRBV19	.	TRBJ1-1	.	CATPKRGNTEAFF	TGTGCCACCCCCAAACGGGGGAACACTGAAGCTTTCTTT
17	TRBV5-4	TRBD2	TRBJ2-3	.	CASSHAGKRGGLDTQYF	TGTGCCAGCAGCCACGCTGGGAAGCGGGGGGGTCTAGATACGCAGTATTTT
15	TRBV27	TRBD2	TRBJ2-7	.	CASSLSSSGGIEQYF	TGTGCCAGCAGTTTATCGAGCAGCGGGGGGATCGAGCAGTACTTC
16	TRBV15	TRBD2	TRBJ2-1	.	CATSRDTGLAGDEQFF	TGTGCCACCAGCAGAGATACTGGCCTAGCGGGGGATGAGCAGTTCTTC
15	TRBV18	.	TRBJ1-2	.	CASSPPGQGWYGYTF	TGTGCCAGCTCACCACCCGGACAAGGGTGGTATGGCTACACCTTC
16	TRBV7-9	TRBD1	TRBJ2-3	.	CASSLGTGAGTDTQYF	TGTGCCAGCAGCTTAGGGACAGGGGCTGGCACAGATACGCAGTATTTT
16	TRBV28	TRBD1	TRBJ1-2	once	CASRDLPGQRDYGYTF	TGTGCCAGCAGAGATCTACCGGGACAGAGAGACTATGGCTACACCTTC
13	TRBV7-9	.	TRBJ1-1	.	CASSWQGGTEAFF	TGTGCCAGCAGTTGGCAAGGGGGAACTGAAGCTTTCTTT
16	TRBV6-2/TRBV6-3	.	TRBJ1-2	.	CASSYYRSTVPYGYTF	TGTGCCAGCAGTTACTACCGATCGACAGTACCCTATGGCTACACCTTC
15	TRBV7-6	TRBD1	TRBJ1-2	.	CASSLVVRGTYGYTF	TGTGCCAGCAGCTTAGTAGTCAGGGGGACCTATGGCTACACCTTC
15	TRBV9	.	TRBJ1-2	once	CASSVLSSGYYGYTF	TGTGCCAGCAGCGTCCTCTCTAGCGGTTACTATGGCTACACCTTC
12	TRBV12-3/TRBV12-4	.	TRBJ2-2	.	CASSFIPGELFF	TGTGCCAGCAGTTTTATCCCCGGGGAGCTGTTTTTT
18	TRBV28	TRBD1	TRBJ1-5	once	CASSNWVTGVISNQPQHF	TGTGCCAGCAGCAATTGGGTCACAGGGGTCATTAGCAATCAGCCCCAGCATTTT
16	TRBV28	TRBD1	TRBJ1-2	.	CASSYPDGQGNYGYTF	TGTGCCAGCAGTTACCCGGATGGACAGGGTAACTATGGCTACACCTTC
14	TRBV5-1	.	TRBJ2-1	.	CASSPLAGLNEQFF	TGCGCCAGCAGCCCCTTGGCAGGGCTCAATGAGCAGTTCTTC
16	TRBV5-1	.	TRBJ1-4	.	CASSLRQIATNEKLFF	TGCGCCAGCAGCTTGAGACAGATTGCAACTAATGAAAAACTGTTTTTT
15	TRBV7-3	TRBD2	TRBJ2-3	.	CASSLSGGATDTQYF	TGTGCCAGCAGTCTTAGCGGGGGGGCCACAGATACGCAGTATTTT
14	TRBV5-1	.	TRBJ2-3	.	CASSLGASTDTQYF	TGCGCCAGCAGCTTGGGGGCTAGCACAGATACGCAGTATTTT
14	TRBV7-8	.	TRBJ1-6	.	CASSLDRGNSPLHF	TGTGCCAGCAGCCTGGATAGGGGGAATTCACCCCTCCACTTT
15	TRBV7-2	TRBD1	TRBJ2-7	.	CASSLAGQNTYEQYF	TGTGCCAGCAGCTTAGCGGGACAGAACACTTACGAGCAGTACTTC
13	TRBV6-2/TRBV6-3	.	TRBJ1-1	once	CASSSIGNTEAFF	TGTGCCAGCAGTTCCATCGGGAACACTGAAGCTTTCTTT
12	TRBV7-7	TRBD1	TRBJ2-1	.	CATSDRGREQFF	TGTGCCACCTCGGACAGGGGACGAGAGCAGTTCTTC
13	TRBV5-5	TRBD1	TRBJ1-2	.	CASSLPGGYGYTF	TGTGCCAGCAGCTTGCCAGGGGGTTATGGCTACACCTTC
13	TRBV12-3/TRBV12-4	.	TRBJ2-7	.	CASSLLVGGEQYF	TGTGCCAGCAGTTTACTCGTAGGGGGCGAGCAGTACTTC
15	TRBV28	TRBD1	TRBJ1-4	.	CASSLFGTGWRKLFF	TGTGCCAGCAGTTTATTCGGGACAGGGTGGAGAAAACTGTTTTTT
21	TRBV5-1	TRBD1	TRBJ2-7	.	CASSLAGGKTSGSFSSYEQYF	TGCGCCAGCAGCTTGGCAGGGGGCAAAACCTCGGGCTCCTTTAGCTCCTACGAGCAGTACTTC
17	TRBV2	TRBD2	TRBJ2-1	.	CASSVRRGGQSYNEQFF	TGTGCCAGCAGTGTACGGCGCGGGGGGCAATCCTACAATGAGCAGTTCTTC
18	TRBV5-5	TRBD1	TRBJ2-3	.	CASSLAPTGPNPADTQYF	TGTGCCAGCAGCTTGGCCCCGACAGGGCCAAACCCTGCGGATACGCAGTATTTT
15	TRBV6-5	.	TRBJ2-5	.	CASAPLAWTRETQYF	TGTGCCAGCGCGCCCCTAGCCTGGACCAGGGAGACCCAGTACTTC
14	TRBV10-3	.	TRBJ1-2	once	CAISGRVKGYGYTF	TGTGCCATCAGTGGCAGGGTTAAAGGCTATGGCTACACCTTC
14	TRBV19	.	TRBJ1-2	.	CASSIQAGIYGYTF	TGTGCCAGTAGTATTCAGGCAGGAATATATGGCTACACCTTC
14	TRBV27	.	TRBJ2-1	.	CASSDSGKYNEQFF	TGTGCCAGCAGCGACTCAGGGAAATACAATGAGCAGTTCTTC
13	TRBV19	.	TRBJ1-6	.	CASSIATGSPLHF	TGTGCCAGTAGTATCGCCACGGGTTCACCCCTCCACTTT
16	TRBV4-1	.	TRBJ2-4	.	CASSLTPTGNKNIQYF	TGCGCCAGCAGCCTCACACCTACAGGGAACAAAAACATTCAGTACTTC
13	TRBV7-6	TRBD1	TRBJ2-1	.	CASSSRQGSEQFF	TGTGCCAGCAGCTCCAGACAGGGCAGTGAGCAGTTCTTC
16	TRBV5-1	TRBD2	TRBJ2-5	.	CASSLGRGGLAGAQYF	TGCGCCAGCAGCTTGGGTCGTGGCGGACTAGCGGGGGCCCAGTACTTC
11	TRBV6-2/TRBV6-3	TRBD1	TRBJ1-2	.	CASSQGQGNTF	TGTGCCAGCAGCCAGGGACAGGGTAACACCTTC
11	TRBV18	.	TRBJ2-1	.	CASSSSNEQFF	TGTGCCAGCTCAAGTAGCAATGAGCAGTTCTTC
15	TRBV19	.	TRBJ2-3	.	CASSIDGVRTDTQYF	TGTGCCAGTAGTATAGACGGGGTTCGCACAGATACGCAGTATTTT
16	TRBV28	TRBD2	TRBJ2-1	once	CASSLLAGGRDNEQFF	TGTGCCAGCAGTTTACTGGCGGGGGGCCGGGACAATGAGCAGTTCTTC
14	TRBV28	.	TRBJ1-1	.	CASSTPALYTEAFF	TGTGCCAGCAGTACTCCTGCCTTGTACACTGAAGCTTTCTTT
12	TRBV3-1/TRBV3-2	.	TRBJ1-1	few	CASSQDQNEAFF	TGTGCCAGCAGCCAAGATCAGAACGAAGCTTTCTTT
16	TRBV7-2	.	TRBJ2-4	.	CASSLLTGLGKNIQYF	TGTGCCAGCAGCTTACTGACAGGACTAGGCAAAAACATTCAGTACTTC
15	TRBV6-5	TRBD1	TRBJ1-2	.	CASSYWDGTEYGYTF	TGTGCCAGCAGTTACTGGGACGGGACAGAGTATGGCTACACCTTC